A single sample gave rise to the 3 T cell receptor beta chains below, sequenced in a study of shared clonotypes between healthy human individuals. The table came from immunoSEQ multiplex PCR; TCRdb's copy has only in-frame clones and leaves some out. The repertoire consists of about 710,000 clones, with 60% to 75% occurring once and the leading ten covering around 2%. Input material: memory CD4+ T cells sorted from blood. The sample's subset: CD45RA-negative fraction. The receptor source for this set is a woman between 25 and 40 years old in good health.

The chain combines TRBV2 with TRBJ2-7, with 8 bases fitting TRBD1. Losses at the gene ends were 5 bases for V and 5 bases for J; bases not matched to a gene: 8. This CDR3 spans 14 amino acids. Germline V CDR1 and CDR2: SNHLY, FYNNEI. The CDR3 DNA is TGTGCCAGCAGTAGAAGACAGGGGAATCACGAGCAGTACTTC. It yields the protein CASSRRQGNHEQYF.

This clone was seen a few times. This chain connects TRBV5-4 to TRBJ2-5; D possibly matches TRBD1 or TRBD2 (5 bases each). V lost 0 bases and J lost 4, with 13 bases in between. The length of the CDR3 is 15 residues. Germline values: CDR1 SGHNT, CDR2 YYREEE (reference sequence). CDR3 protein: CASSLGSGPAETQYF. The CDR3, as DNA: TGTGCCAGCAGCTTGGGGTCGGGACCCGCAGAGACCCAGTACTTC.

The gene calls are TRBV27 and TRBJ2-1; 8 nucleotides align to TRBD1. The V gene end was trimmed by 6 bases and the J gene end by 5 bases; junction bases not matched to a gene: 12. The germline V gene encodes CDR1 MNHEY and CDR2 SMNVEV (reference sequence). This CDR3 is built from 16 residues. The CDR3 coding sequence is TGTGCCAGCAGGACCGTGCGACAGGGGATGAACAATGAGCAGTTCTTC. As protein: CASRTVRQGMNNEQFF.